Listed here are 17 T cell receptor beta chains from one sample, sequenced in a study of cytomegalovirus exposure and HLA in healthy donors. Primers: 60 Vbeta forward and 13 Jbeta reverse. The repertoire was sequenced with immunoSEQ multiplex PCR; TCRdb's copy has only in-frame clones and lacks some. The sample contains around 110,000 clones, roughly a tenth of which appear only once. Sequencing used PBMCs. These receptors were taken from a man aged 25 to 45 in good health and CMV-seronegative.

This chain connects TRBV7-2 to TRBJ1-1; D is undetermined. The CDR3 spans 14 residues. The V gene's germline CDR1 is SGHTA and CDR2 FQGNSA. V lost 5 bases, J lost 3 bases, and 13 bases lay in between. This chain's CDR3 is CASSLVAGYTEAFF. CDR3 DNA: TGTGCCAGCAGCCTAGTGGCGGGATACACTGAAGCTTTCTTT.

This chain uses TRBV4-3 with TRBJ2-1, with 10 nucleotides matching TRBD1. The V gene's germline CDR1 is LGHNA and CDR2 YSLEER. V gave up 4 bases and J gave up 8 bases; unmatched junction bases: 11. The CDR3 covers 16 residues. The CDR3 sequence: CASSPEADRGRHEQFF. The CDR3, as DNA: TGCGCCAGCAGCCCAGAAGCTGACAGGGGGCGGCATGAGCAGTTCTTC.

The rearrangement uses TRBV28 and TRBJ1-5; TRBD1 matches at 7 bases. The germline V gene encodes CDR1 MDHEN and CDR2 SYDVKM. After removal of 6 bases from V and 7 bases from J, the junction contained 9 bases not matched to a gene. The CDR3 covers 14 residues. In nucleotides, the CDR3 is TGTGCCAGCAGCGTTAACAGGGGAAGGCAGCCCCAGCATTTT. Protein: CASSVNRGRQPQHF.

There are a few counts of this clone. This chain links TRBV28 with TRBJ1-5; D not certain. Germline CDR1 reads MDHEN; CDR2 reads SYDVKM. The CDR3 runs 12 residues. Between the trimmed V and J ends, which lost 8 bases and 4 bases, there was a span of 9 bases. CDR3 in amino acids: CASSLANQPQHF. In DNA, the CDR3 is TGTGCCAGCTCCCTGGCTAATCAGCCCCAGCATTTT.

V gene TRBV2 combines with J gene TRBJ1-1; no definite D call. This CDR3 is 12 amino acids long. V lost 9 bases and J 5 bases, leaving 13 bases between the germline ends. Germline CDR1 reads SNHLY; CDR2 reads FYNNEI. The CDR3 DNA reads as TGTGCCAGTTGGGCAGTCGAAACTGAAGCTTTCTTT. Protein product: CASWAVETEAFF.

The J gene is TRBJ2-3, the V gene TRBV6-4; 8 bases map to TRBD1. The CDR3 is 15 amino acids. With 0 bases clipped from V and 2 bases from J, the junction kept 1 base outside the gene matches. Germline CDR1 reads MRHNA; CDR2 reads SNTAGT. CDR3 bases: TGTGCCAGCAGTGACTCGCAGGGGGCCACAGATACGCAGTATTTT. Protein product: CASSDSQGATDTQYF.

This clone was seen many times. The gene calls are TRBV6-1 and TRBJ1-1, with a tentative D call TRBD1 (6 bases). The CDR3 spans 14 residues. Germline V CDR1 and CDR2: MNHNS, SASEGT. Trimming removed 6 bases from V and 1 base from J, with 12 bases in between. The CDR3 loop reads CASRPGTQNTEAFF. The CDR3 DNA is TGTGCCAGCAGGCCCGGGACACAGAACACTGAAGCTTTCTTT.

This clone came up a few times. The V and J genes are TRBV14 and TRBJ2-5; D is possibly TRBD1 (6 bases). The J call could be wrong; TRBJ2-7 is a better fit for the DNA end. This CDR3 comprises 14 residues. CDR1 is SGHDN, CDR2 FVKESK, per germline. CDR3 sequence: CASSQADSAYEQYF. The CDR3, as DNA: TGTGCCAGCAGCCAAGCGGACAGCGCGTACGAGCAGTACTTC.

The rearrangement links TRBV19 to TRBJ2-5; 13 nucleotides match TRBD2. The CDR3 consists of 17 residues. Per germline, CDR1 LNHDA and CDR2 SQIVND (reference sequence). V was clipped by 9 bases and J by 5 bases; unmatched bases: 15. DNA of the CDR3: TGTGCCAGCCAGACTATCCCGGGACTAGCGGGGAATGAGACCCAGTACTTC. Its protein product is CASQTIPGLAGNETQYF.

This chain uses TRBV2 with TRBJ2-5, with D uncertain. Per germline, CDR1 SNHLY and CDR2 FYNNEI. V was shortened by 6 bases and J by 1 base, with 9 bases between the two germline ends. This CDR3 has 13 residues. The CDR3 DNA sequence: TGTGCCAGCAGCGAGGAATCCCAAGAGACCCAGTACTTC. This codes for CASSEESQETQYF. Variable domain in full (rest from reference TRBV2 and TRBJ2-5): EPEVTQTPSHQVTQMGQEVILRCVPISNHLYFYWYRQILGQKVEFLVSFYNNEISEKSEIFDDQFSVERPDGSNFTLKIRSTKLEDSAMYFCASSEESQETQYFGPGTRLLVL.

This clone turned up a few times. The rearrangement joins TRBV7-2 to TRBJ1-1; no clear D. Trimming cost V 3 bases and J 4 bases, with 6 bases left between them. The V gene's germline CDR1 is SGHTA and CDR2 FQGNSA. This CDR3 has 12 amino acids. CDR3 loop: CASSFAGTEAFF. DNA for the CDR3: TGTGCCAGCAGCTTTGCGGGCACTGAAGCTTTCTTT.

This clone was recorded a few times. A far larger clone is off by one base, so a read error is likely. J is TRBJ2-7 and V is TRBV5-4; 8 nucleotides align to TRBD1. The V and J ends lost 3 bases and 0 bases, in that order; junction bases with no gene match: 11. Germline lookup yields CDR1 SGHNT and CDR2 YYREEE (reference sequence). The CDR3 totals 17 residues. The CDR3 loop is CASSSLYLTGDSYEQYF. The CDR3 DNA reads TGTGCCAGCAGCTCTCTATATTTGACAGGGGACTCCTACGAGCAGTACTTC.

The chain has TRBV4-1 and TRBJ2-1, with D possibly TRBD1 on 5 matching bases. V was pared by 5 bases and J by 4 bases, with 18 bases between. This CDR3 comprises 16 residues. The germline V gene encodes CDR1 MGHRA and CDR2 YSYEKL. The CDR3 sequence: CASSLASGIPYNEQFF. CDR3 DNA: TGCGCCAGCAGCTTGGCCTCAGGGATCCCTTACAATGAGCAGTTCTTC.

Only a few counts were recorded for this clone. This CDR3 is CASSMGTGGMNTEAFF. The CDR3 DNA reads TGTGCCAGCAGCATGGGGACAGGGGGAATGAACACTGAAGCTTTCTTT. V gene TRBV5-4 combines with J gene TRBJ1-1, with 11 bases that match TRBD1. The CDR3 extends over 16 amino acids. CDR1 is SGHNT and CDR2 is YYREEE in the germline V gene (reference sequence). V lost 4 bases to trimming and J lost 0 bases; unmatched junction nucleotides: 5.

In its sample, this clone was seen a few times. CDR3 bases: TGTGCCAGTAGCCCAGTCCCGAACACTGAAGCTTTCTTT. This gives the protein CASSPVPNTEAFF. The chain employs TRBV19 and TRBJ1-1; D gene uncertain. Germline CDR1 and CDR2: LNHDA and SQIVND (reference sequence). Trimming pared 6 bases from V and 1 base from J, leaving 9 bases between. The CDR3 runs 13 residues.

The rearrangement joins TRBV5-1 to TRBJ2-1, with a tentative D call TRBD2 (6 bases). The CDR3 covers 15 residues. Germline assignment: CDR1 SGHRS and CDR2 YFSETQ. V was cut by 0 bases and J by 1 base, with 8 bases left in between. The CDR3 coding sequence is TGCGCCAGCAGCTTGGGGGGGGAATCCTACAATGAGCAGTTCTTC. Translated: CASSLGGESYNEQFF. The whole variable domain, remainder taken from reference TRBV5-1 and TRBJ2-1, is KAGVTQTPRYLIKTRGQQVTLSCSPISGHRSVSWYQQTPGQGLQFLFEYFSETQRNKGNFPGRFSGRQFSNSRSEMNVSTLELGDSALYLCASSLGGESYNEQFFGPGTRLTVL.

This clone was seen more than once but under ten times. CDR3 amino acids: CASSTGGTSGNTIYF. The CDR3 nucleotides are TGTGCCAGCAGCACGGGGGGGACCTCTGGAAACACCATATATTTT. V gene TRBV7-9 combines with J gene TRBJ1-3; D might be TRBD1 (5 bases). This CDR3 contains 15 residues. Germline V gene sequence: CDR1 SEHNR, CDR2 FQNEAQ (reference sequence). Between the trimmed V and J ends, which lost 5 bases and 0 bases, there was a span of 11 bases.